One TCR beta chain is described in this entry. This entry comes from a study of blood T cell repertoires in COVID-19. Overall study: Samples of COVID-19 (acute and convalescent) were obtained from the United States, Italy and Spain.

V was pared by 0 bases and J by 5 bases, with 16 bases between. CDR1 LGHDT and CDR2 YNNKEL come from the germline V gene (reference sequence). CDR3 length equals 16 residues. Assay used: immunoSEQ multiplex PCR; TCRdb lists only in-frame clones, some missing. Of some 150,000 clones in the sample, just over 85% were seen once. This TCR derives from a woman aged 55-75 years with acute or convalescent COVID-19. This chain joins TRBV3-1 (or the pseudogene TRBV3-2) and TRBJ2-5; D is perhaps TRBD2 (5 bases). Sequences were obtained from peripheral blood. In DNA form, the CDR3 reads TGTGCCAGCAGCCAAGATTTCTCGGGGTTCAAGGAGACCCAGTACTTC. Translated, it gives CASSQDFSGFKETQYF.